This T cell receptor (beta chain) was captured in a study of blood T cell repertoires in COVID-19. About the research overall: Samples representing acute and convalescent COVID-19 were sourced from the United States, Italy and Spain. T cells, B-cell-depleted T cells, or PBMCs supplied cDNA or gDNA.

Germline assignment: CDR1 MDHEN and CDR2 SYDVKM. With 2 bases removed from V and 6 bases from J, the gap between germline ends came to 8 bases. The CDR3 is 12 residues long. Methods used by the authors: Amplifying reference gene primers gave estimates of nucleated cell counts. The method was immunoSEQ multiplex PCR; TCRdb's version includes in-frame clones alone and lacks a portion of them. The V and J calls and the clone size are those of that table, but D and trimming were determined from the DNA. This table holds around 200,000 clones, over 75% found once. The sample was peripheral blood. The chain recombines TRBV28 with TRBJ2-7; D may be TRBD1 (5 bases). The sequence came from a woman of 80 years or more with active or convalescent COVID-19. The chain's CDR3 is CASSLQGSEQYF. In DNA, the CDR3 is TGTGCCAGCAGTTTACAGGGATCCGAGCAGTACTTC.